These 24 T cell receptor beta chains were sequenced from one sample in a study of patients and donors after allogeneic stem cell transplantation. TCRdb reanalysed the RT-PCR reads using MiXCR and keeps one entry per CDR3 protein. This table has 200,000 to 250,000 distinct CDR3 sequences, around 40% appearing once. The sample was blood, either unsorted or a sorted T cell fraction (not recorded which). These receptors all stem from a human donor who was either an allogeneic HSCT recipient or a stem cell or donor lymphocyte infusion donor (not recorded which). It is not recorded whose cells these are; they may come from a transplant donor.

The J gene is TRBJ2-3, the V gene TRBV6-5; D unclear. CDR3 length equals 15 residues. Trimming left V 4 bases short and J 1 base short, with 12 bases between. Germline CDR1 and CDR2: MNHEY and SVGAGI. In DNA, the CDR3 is TGTGCCAGCAGTTTTGAGCCTTCTGGCACAGATACGCAGTATTTT. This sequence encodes CASSFEPSGTDTQYF.

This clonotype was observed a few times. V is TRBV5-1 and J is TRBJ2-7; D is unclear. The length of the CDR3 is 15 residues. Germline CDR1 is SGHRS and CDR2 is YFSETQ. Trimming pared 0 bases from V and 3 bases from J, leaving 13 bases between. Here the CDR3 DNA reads TGCGCCAGCAGCTTGGCGGCGACGGTATACTACGAGCAGTACTTC. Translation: CASSLAATVYYEQYF.

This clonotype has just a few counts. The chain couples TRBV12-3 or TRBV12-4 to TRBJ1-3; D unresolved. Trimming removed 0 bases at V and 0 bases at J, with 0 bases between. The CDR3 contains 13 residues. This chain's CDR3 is CASSLASGNTIYF. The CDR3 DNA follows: TGTGCCAGCAGTTTAGCCTCTGGAAACACCATATATTTT.

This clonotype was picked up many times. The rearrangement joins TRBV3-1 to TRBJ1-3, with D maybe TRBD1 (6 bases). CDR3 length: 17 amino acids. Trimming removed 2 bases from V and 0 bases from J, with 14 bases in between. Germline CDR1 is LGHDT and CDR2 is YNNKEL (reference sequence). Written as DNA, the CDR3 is TGTGCCAGCAGCCAACTCAGTCGGACAGTCTCTGGAAACACCATATATTTT. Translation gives CASSQLSRTVSGNTIYF.

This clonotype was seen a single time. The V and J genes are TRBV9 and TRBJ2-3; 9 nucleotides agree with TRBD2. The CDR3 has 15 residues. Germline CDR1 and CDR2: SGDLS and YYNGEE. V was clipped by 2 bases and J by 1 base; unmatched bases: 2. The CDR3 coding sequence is TGTGCCAGCAGCGTTAGCGGGGGCCGCACAGATACGCAGTATTTT. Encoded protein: CASSVSGGRTDTQYF.

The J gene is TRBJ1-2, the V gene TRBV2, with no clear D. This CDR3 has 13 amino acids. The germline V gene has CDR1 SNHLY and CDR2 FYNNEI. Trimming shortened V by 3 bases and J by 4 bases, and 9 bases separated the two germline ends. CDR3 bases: TGTGCCAGCAGTGACACTAGAGGCTATGGCTACACCTTC. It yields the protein CASSDTRGYGYTF.

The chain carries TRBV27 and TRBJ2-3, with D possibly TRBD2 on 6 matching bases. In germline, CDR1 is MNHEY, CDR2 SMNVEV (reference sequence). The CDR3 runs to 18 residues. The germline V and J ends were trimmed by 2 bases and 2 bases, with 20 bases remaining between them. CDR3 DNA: TGTGCCAGCAGTTTAAGGTCGTCTGGGCGGGAACTCACAGATACGCAGTATTTT. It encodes CASSLRSSGRELTDTQYF.

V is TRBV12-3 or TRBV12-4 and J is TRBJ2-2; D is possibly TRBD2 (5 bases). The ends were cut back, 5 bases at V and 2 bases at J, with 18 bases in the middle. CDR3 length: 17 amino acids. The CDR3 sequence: CASSPLEDGKNTGELFF. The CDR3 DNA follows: TGTGCCAGCAGTCCCTTGGAGGACGGAAAAAACACCGGGGAGCTGTTTTTT.

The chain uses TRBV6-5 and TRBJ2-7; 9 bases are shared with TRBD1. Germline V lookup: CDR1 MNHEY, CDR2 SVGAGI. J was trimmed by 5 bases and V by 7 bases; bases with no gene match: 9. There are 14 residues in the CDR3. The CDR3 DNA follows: TGTGCCAGCAAAGACAGGGGGAGACTTGACGAGCAGTACTTC. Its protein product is CASKDRGRLDEQYF.

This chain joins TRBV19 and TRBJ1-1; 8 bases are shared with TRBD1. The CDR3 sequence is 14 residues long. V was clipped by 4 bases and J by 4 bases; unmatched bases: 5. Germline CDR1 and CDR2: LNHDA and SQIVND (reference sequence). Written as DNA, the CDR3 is TGTGCCAGTAGTACAGGGGGCGCGACCACTGAAGCTTTCTTT. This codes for CASSTGGATTEAFF. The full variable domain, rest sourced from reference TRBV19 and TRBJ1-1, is DGGITQSPKYLFRKEGQNVTLSCEQNLNHDAMYWYRQDPGQGLRLIYYSQIVNDFQKGDIAEGYSVSREKKESFPLTVTSAQKNPTAFYLCASSTGGATTEAFFGQGTRLTVV.

The DNA of the CDR3 is TGTGCCAGCAGCTTGGAGGCTAGCGGGGTGTTCACAGATACGCAGTATTTT. Residues: CASSLEASGVFTDTQYF. This rearrangement joins TRBV5-4 to TRBJ2-3; TRBD2 agrees at 9 bases. CDR1 is SGHNT and CDR2 is YYREEE in the germline V gene (reference sequence). The CDR3 loop spans 17 amino acids. Trimming took 0 bases from V and 2 from J; bases not matched to a gene: 7.

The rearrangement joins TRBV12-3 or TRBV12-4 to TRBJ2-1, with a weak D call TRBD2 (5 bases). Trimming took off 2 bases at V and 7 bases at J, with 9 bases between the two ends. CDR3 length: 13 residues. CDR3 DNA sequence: TGTGCCAGCAGTTTAAACGGGGTAAATGAGCAGTTCTTC. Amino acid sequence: CASSLNGVNEQFF.

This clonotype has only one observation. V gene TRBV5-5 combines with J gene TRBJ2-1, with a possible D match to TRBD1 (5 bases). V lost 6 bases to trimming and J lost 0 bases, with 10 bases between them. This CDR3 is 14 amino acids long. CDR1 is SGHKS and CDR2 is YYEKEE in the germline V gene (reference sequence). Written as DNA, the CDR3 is TGTGCCAGCACACAGGACCCCTCCTACAATGAGCAGTTCTTC. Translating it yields CASTQDPSYNEQFF.

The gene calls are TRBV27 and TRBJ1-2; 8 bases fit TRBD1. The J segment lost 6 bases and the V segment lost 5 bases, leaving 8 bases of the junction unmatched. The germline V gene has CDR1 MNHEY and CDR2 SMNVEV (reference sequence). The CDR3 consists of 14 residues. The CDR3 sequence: CASSQGQGAHGYTF. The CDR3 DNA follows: TGTGCCAGCAGTCAGGGGCAGGGGGCCCATGGCTACACCTTC.

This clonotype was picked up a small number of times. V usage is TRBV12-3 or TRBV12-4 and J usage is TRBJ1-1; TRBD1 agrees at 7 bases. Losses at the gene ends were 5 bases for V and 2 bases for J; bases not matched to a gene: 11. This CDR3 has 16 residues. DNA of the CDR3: TGTGCCAGCAGTCCCCAAGGACAGGTTCGCAACACTGAAGCTTTCTTT. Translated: CASSPQGQVRNTEAFF.

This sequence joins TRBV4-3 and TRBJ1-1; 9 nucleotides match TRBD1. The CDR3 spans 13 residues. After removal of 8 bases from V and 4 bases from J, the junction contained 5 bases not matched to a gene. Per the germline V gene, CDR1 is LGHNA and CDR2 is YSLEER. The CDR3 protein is CASGSTGGTEAFF. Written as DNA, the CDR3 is TGCGCCAGCGGATCGACAGGGGGCACTGAAGCTTTCTTT.

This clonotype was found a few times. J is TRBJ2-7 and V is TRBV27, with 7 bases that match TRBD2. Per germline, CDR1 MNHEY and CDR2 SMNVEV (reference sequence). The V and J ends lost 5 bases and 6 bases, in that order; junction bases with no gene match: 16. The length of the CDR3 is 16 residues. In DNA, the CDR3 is TGTGCCAGCAGTCCCAAAACCGGACTAGGGAGGAGCGAGCAGTACTTC. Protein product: CASSPKTGLGRSEQYF.

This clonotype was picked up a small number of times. CDR3 sequence (DNA): TGTGCCAGCACCTTCCTCACAGATACGCAGTATTTT. This sequence encodes CASTFLTDTQYF. The chain links TRBV7-2 to TRBJ2-3; D is uncertain. The germline V and J ends were trimmed by 7 bases and 2 bases, with 7 bases remaining between them. This CDR3 region has 12 residues. Germline CDR1 SGHTA, CDR2 FQGNSA. Looking up the rest from reference TRBV7-2 and TRBJ2-3 gives the full variable domain: GAGVSQSPSNKVTEKGKDVELRCDPISGHTALYWYRQSLGQGLEFLIYFQGNSAPDKSGLPSDRFSAERTGGSVSTLTIQRTQQEDSAVYLCASTFLTDTQYFGPGTRLTVL.

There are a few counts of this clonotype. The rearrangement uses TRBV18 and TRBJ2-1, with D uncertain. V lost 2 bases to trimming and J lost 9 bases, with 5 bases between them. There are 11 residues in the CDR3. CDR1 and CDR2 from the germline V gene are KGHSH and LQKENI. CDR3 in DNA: TGTGCCAGCTCACCAAGGATTGAGCAGTTCTTC. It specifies CASSPRIEQFF.

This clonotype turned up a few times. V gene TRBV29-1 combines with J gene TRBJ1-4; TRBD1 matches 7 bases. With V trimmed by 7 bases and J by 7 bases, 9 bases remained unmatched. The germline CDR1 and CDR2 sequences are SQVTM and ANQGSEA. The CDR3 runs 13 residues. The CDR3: CSASYDRAEKLFF. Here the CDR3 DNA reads TGCAGCGCCTCTTACGACAGGGCTGAAAAACTGTTTTTT.

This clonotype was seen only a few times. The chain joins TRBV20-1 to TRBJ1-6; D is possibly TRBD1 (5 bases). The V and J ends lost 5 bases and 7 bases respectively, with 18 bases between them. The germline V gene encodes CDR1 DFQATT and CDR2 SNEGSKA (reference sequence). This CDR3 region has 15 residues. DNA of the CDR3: TGCAGTGCTGGAGCCCCGGGGCCGGAGAATTCACCCCTCCACTTT. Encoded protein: CSAGAPGPENSPLHF.

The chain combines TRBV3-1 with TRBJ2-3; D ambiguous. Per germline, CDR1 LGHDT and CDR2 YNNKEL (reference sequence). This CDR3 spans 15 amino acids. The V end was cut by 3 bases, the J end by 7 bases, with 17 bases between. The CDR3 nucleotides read TGTGCCAGCAGCCAGCGGTTCGTTGGTAAGAATACGCAGTATTTT. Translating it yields CASSQRFVGKNTQYF.

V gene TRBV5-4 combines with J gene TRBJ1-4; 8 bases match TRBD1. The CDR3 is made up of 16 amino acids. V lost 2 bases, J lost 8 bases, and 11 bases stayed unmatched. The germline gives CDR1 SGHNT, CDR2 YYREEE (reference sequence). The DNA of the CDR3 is TGTGCCAGCAGCTTTGGGGGGGACAGGATTAGAGAAAAACTGTTTTTT. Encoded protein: CASSFGGDRIREKLFF.

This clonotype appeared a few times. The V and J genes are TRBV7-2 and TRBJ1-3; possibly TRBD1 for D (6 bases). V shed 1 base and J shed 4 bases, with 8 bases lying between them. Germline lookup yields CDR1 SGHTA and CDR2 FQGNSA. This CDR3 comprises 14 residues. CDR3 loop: CASSLDRVGNTIYF. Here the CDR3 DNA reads TGTGCCAGCAGCTTAGACAGGGTCGGAAACACCATATATTTT.